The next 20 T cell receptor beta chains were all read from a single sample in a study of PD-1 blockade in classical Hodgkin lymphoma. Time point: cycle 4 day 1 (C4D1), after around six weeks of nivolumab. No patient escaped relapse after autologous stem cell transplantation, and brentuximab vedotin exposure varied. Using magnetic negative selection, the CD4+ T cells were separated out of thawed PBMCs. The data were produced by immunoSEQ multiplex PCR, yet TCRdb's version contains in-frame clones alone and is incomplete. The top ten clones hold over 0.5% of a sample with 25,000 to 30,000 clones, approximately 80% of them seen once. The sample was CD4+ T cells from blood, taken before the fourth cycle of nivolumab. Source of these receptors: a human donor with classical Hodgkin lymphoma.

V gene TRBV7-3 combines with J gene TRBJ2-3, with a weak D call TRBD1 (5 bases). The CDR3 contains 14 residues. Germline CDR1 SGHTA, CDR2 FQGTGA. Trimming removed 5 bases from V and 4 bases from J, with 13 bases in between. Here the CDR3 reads CASSRTSRADTQYF. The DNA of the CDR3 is TGTGCCAGCAGCCGAACATCCAGGGCAGATACGCAGTATTTT.

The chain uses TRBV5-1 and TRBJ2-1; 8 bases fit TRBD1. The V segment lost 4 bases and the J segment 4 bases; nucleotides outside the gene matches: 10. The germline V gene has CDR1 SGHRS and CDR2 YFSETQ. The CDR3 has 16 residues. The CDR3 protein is CASSLDRGVGYNEQFF. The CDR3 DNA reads TGCGCCAGCAGCCTAGACAGGGGTGTGGGATACAATGAGCAGTTCTTC.

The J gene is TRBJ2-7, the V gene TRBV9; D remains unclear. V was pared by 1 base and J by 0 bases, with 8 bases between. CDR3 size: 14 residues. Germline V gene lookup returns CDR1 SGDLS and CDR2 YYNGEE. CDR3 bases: TGTGCCAGCAGCGTATCCTTGAGCTCCTACGAGCAGTACTTC. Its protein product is CASSVSLSSYEQYF.

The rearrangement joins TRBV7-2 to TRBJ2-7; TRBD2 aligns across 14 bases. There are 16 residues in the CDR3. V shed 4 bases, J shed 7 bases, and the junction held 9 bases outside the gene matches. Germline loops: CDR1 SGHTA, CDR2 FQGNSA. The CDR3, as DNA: TGTGCCAGCAGCTCCCTCGGACTAGCGGGAGGAGGTGAGCAGTACTTC. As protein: CASSSLGLAGGGEQYF.

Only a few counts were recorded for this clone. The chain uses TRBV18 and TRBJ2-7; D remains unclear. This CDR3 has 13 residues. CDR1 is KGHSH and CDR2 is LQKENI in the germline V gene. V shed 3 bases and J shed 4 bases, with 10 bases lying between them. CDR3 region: CASSPASGYEQYF. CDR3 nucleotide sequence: TGTGCCAGCTCACCGGCTTCAGGTTACGAGCAGTACTTC.

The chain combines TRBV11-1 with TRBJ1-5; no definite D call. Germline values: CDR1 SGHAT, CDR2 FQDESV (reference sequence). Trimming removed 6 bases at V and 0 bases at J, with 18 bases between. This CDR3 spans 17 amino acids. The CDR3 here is CASSLGGYYYSNQPQHF. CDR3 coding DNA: TGTGCCAGCAGTCTAGGAGGATACTACTATAGCAATCAGCCCCAGCATTTT.

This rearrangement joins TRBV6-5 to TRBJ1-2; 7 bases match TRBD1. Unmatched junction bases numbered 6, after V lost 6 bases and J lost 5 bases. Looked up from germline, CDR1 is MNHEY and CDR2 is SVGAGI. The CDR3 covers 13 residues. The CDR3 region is CASRKTGWYGYTF. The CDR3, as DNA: TGTGCCAGCAGAAAGACAGGGTGGTATGGCTACACCTTC.

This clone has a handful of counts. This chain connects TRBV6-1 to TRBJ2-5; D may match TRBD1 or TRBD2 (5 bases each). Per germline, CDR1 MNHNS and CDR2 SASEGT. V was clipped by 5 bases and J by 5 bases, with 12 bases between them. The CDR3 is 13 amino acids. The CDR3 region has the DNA TGTGCCAGCAGTCGGGACCCGGCGGAGACCCAGTACTTC. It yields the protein CASSRDPAETQYF.

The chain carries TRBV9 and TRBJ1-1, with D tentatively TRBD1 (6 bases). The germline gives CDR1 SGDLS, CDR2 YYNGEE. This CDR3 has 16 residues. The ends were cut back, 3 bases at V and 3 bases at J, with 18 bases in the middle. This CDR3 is CASSGIGTPTDTEAFF. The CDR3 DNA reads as TGTGCCAGCAGCGGGATCGGGACACCAACCGACACTGAAGCTTTCTTT.

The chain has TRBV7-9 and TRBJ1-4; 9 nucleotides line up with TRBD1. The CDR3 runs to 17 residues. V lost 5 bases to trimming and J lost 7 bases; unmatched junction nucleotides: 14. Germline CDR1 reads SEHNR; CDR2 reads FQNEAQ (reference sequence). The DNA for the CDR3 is TGTGCCAGCAGCCACCCCCGGACAGGGGCAACAATTGAAAAACTGTTTTTT. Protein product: CASSHPRTGATIEKLFF.

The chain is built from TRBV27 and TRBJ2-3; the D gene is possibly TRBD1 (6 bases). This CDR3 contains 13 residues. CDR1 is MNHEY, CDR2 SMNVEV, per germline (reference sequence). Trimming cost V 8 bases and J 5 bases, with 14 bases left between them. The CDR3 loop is CASFGRGGDTQYF. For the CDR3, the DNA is TGTGCCAGCTTCGGCAGGGGTGGAGATACGCAGTATTTT.

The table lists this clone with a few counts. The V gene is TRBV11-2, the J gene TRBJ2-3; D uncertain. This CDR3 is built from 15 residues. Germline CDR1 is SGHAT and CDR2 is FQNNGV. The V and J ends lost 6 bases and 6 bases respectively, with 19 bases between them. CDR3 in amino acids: CASSYGRVKLDTQYF. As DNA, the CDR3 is TGTGCCAGCAGTTACGGACGTGTTAAGTTGGATACGCAGTATTTT.

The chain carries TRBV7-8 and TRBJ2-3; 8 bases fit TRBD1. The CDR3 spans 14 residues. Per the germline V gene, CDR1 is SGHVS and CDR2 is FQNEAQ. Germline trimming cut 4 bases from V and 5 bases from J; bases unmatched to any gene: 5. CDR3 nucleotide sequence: TGTGCCAGCAGCTCCGACAGGGGCGGAGATACGCAGTATTTT. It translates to CASSSDRGGDTQYF.

For the CDR3, the DNA is TGTGCCAGCAGCCAGGGACTAAAGCAGTTCTTC. Amino acid sequence: CASSQGLKQFF. The chain employs TRBV11-3 and TRBJ2-1; 7 nucleotides agree with TRBD2. The trim removed 5 bases at V and 11 bases at J, leaving 3 bases unmatched. CDR3 length: 11 residues. Per germline, CDR1 SGHNT and CDR2 YENEEA.

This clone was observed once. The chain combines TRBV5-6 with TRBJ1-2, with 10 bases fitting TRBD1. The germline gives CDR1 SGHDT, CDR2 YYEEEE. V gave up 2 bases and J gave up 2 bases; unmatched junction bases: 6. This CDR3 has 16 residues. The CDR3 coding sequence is TGTGCCAGCAGCTTTGGTGGGACAGGGGTCAACTATGGCTACACCTTC. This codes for CASSFGGTGVNYGYTF.

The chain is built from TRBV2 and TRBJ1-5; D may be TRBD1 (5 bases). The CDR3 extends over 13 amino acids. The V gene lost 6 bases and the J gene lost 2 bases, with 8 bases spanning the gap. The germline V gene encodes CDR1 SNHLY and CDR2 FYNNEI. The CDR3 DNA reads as TGTGCCAGCAGCAGGGTTCGCAATCAGCCCCAGCATTTT. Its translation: CASSRVRNQPQHF.

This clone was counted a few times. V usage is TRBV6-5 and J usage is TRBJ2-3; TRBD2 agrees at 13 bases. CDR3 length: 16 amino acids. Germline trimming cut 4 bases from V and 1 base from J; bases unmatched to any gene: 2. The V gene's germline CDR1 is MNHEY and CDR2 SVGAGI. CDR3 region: CASSSGLAGGTDTQYF. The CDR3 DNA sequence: TGTGCCAGCAGTTCCGGACTAGCGGGAGGCACAGATACGCAGTATTTT.

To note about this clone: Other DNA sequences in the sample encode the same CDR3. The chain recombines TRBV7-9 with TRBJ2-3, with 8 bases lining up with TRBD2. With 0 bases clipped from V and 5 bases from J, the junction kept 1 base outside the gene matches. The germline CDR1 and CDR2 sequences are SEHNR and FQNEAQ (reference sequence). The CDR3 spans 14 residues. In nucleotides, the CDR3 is TGTGCCAGCAGCTTAGCCCTAGCGGGAGATACGCAGTATTTT. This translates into CASSLALAGDTQYF.

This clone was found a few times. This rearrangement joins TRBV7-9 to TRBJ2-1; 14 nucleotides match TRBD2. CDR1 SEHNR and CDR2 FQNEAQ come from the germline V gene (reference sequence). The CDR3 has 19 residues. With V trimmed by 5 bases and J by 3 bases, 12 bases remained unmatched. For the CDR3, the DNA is TGTGCCAGCAGCCCCGGGACTAGCGGGGGTAGCGACCTCTACAATGAGCAGTTCTTC. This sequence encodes CASSPGTSGGSDLYNEQFF.

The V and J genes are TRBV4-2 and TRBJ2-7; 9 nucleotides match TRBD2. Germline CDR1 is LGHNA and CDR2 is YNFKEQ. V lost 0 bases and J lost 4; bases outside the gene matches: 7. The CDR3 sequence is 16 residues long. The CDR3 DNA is TGTGCCAGCAGCCAAGACCCTAGCGGGGTTCTGTACGAGCAGTACTTC. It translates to CASSQDPSGVLYEQYF.